This T cell receptor (beta chain) was found in a study of shared clonotypes between healthy human individuals (TCRdb year 2020). About the study as a whole: A couple of women and three men aged 18 to 49 years were included in the cohort. Different laboratories and diverse techniques were used to prepare libraries and sequence TCR repertoires, to increase sequencing depth and limit assay-specific biases. For each donor, CD4 naive and CD4 memory were each run on three plates, CD8 naive on two plates, and CD8 memory on one plate. To estimate repertoire size and how much clonotype sharing occurs between individuals, the study deeply sequenced the blood TCR repertoires of five healthy adults. Per donor, leukapheresis produced somewhere between about 0.85 and 8.9 billion PBMCs. The study at large found these results: Sampling was restricted to blood, and TCR repertoires in tissue are likely to differ from TCR repertoires in blood. Larger estimated clonotype richness was generally found for naive subsets than for memory subsets. Sharing across a few donors was observed for roughly 5.4% of naive CD4, 3.5% of naive CD8, roughly 2.4% of memory CD4, and roughly 0.4% of memory CD8 clonotypes. Pairwise subsampling led to the expectation that sequencing depth would affect the degree of clonotype sharing among donors. Even with the large sequencing depth, rarefaction of the sorted-subset datasets indicated that sequencing was incomplete. Compared with non-shared clonotypes, clonotypes shared by all four sorted-subset donors had higher generation probabilities. The genetic and exposure-history diversity represented was limited by the small number of donors.

As to this clone: Its antigen target is currently unknown. No base qualities exist here, and no much larger clone lies one base off it.

The donors were healthy, HIV-negative adults with no recently reported acute infections or vaccinations. All donors were Caucasian adults living in Nashville, Tennessee, USA. CD4+ T cells were enriched through magnetic negative selection, after which naive cells were positively selected on CD45RA and the remaining negative fraction served as the memory subset. Blood was obtained by leukapheresis, after which PBMCs were separated by Ficoll-Histopaque density gradient centrifugation and cryopreserved in liquid nitrogen vapor phase. Analytical flow cytometry was used to check the purity and quantity of every magnetically sorted T cell population. Genomic DNA was isolated from each sorted fraction and quantified by UV absorbance on a Nanodrop 2000c. Its CDR3 holds 14 amino acids, cysteine through phenylalanine. The entry retains the CDR3 DNA only, 42 bases that are in frame from base 1. At the junction V is shortened by 4 bases and J by 5 bases, with 13 bases in between. According to the germline V gene, CDR1 reads SGHRS and CDR2 reads YFSETQ.

Using the deep immunoSEQ assay, TCR CDR3 regions were amplified from genomic DNA by multiplex PCR. For each cell subset, the extracted genomic DNA was distributed evenly across all wells of several immunoSEQ 96-well plates, and each plate served as one replicate. For sorted subsets, around 200 ng genomic DNA, equal to 30,000 or so T cell genomes, was loaded into each replicate PCR. Purified libraries were quantified with a Qubit 3.0 fluorometer, sized on a Bioanalyzer 2100, and re-quantified with the KAPA Library Quantification kit. Every immunoSEQ 96-well plate was sequenced on a dedicated single-read 150-cycle Illumina NextSeq 550 flow cell. From the authors' description of their analysis: Because only junctional sequences without quality scores were contained in the immunoSEQ output, filtering matching that applied to full-length reads could not be performed. To assign V/J genes and CDR3, sequences were annotated against IMGT germline references using PyIR, a Python wrapper for IgBLAST v1.9. Reads were filtered out if the reads had weak V/J assignments (E-value above 1e-6), no CDR3, stop codons, out-of-frame junctions, or ambiguous translated residues. V3J clonotypes were defined by identical inferred V gene, J gene, and CDR3 amino acid sequence. The percentage overlap between two repertoires was calculated by dividing the number of shared unique clonotypes by the size of the smaller repertoire. Richness of each repertoire was evaluated using RTK rarefaction, the Chao1 estimator, and Recon v2.1 estimates of unobserved clonotypes. For all TCRbeta clonotypes obtained by the gDNA method from several donors, generation probabilities were computed with OLGA. TCRdb limited this immuneACCESS table to in-frame rearrangements with V and J called. A share of clones is missing; checked studies link under half to unresolved V genes, and the rest is unexplained. That table supplies the V and J calls and clone size; D and trimming were determined from the DNA. A total of over a million clones appear in this sample, around 74% of them only once. The ten most abundant clones make up approximately 1.5% of the sample.

The chain uses TRBV5-1 and TRBJ2-1; TRBD2 is perhaps the D gene, given 6 matching bases. This TCR was sampled from a man aged 18-30 years in good health. The specimen sequenced was memory CD4+ T cells sorted from blood. Per the publication, the cell subset or site label means: CD45RA-negative fraction. The DNA sequence is TGCGCCAGCAGCCGAGGGGACTCAAACAATGAGCAGTTCTTC. It is translated as CASSRGDSNNEQFF.